This is a list of T cell receptor beta chains from one sample in a study of shared clonotypes between healthy human individuals. Data came from immunoSEQ multiplex PCR; TCRdb stores just in-frame clones and leaves some out. The table has 2.3 million or so clones, about 92% seen once. Material for sequencing was naive CD4+ T cells from PBMCs. These receptor sequences come from a man between 18 and 29 years old in good health. Some clones in this sample may be carry-over from other donors' samples. Each CDR3 is given with its conserved first and last residue. Each record gives: D gene, clone size, V gene, J gene, CDR3 protein, CDR3 DNA. D genes are given only for firm matches. Not all rows give a size; the values are once, few, many and, for expanded clones, a class.

NA,NA,TRBV5-1,TRBJ2-1,CASTRGAAYNEQFF,TGCGCCAGCACCCGGGGGGCCGCCTACAATGAGCAGTTCTTC
NA,NA,TRBV5-1,TRBJ1-3,CASSSSGSGNTIYF,TGCGCCAGCAGCTCCTCAGGGTCTGGAAACACCATATATTTT
NA,NA,TRBV5-1,TRBJ2-7,CASSARGGQGSYEQYF,TGCGCCAGCAGCGCCCGGGGGGGACAGGGTTCCTACGAGCAGTACTTC
TRBD1,NA,TRBV28,TRBJ1-4,CASSFRATGLVEKLFF,TGTGCCAGCAGTTTCAGGGCGACAGGGTTGGTAGAAAAACTGTTTTTT
TRBD1,NA,TRBV6-1,TRBJ1-2,CASSEATGGSYGYTF,TGTGCCAGCAGTGAAGCGACAGGGGGTAGCTATGGCTACACCTTC
TRBD1,few,TRBV29-1,TRBJ1-5,CSVGTGGIQPQHF,TGCAGCGTGGGAACAGGGGGAATTCAGCCCCAGCATTTT
NA,NA,TRBV2,TRBJ2-7,CASRGRGRTAYEQYF,TGTGCCAGCAGGGGCAGGGGCAGGACCGCCTACGAGCAGTACTTC
TRBD1,NA,TRBV5-1,TRBJ2-1,CASSFQGAVDEQFF,TGCGCCAGCAGCTTTCAGGGGGCGGTGGATGAGCAGTTCTTC
TRBD1,NA,TRBV27,TRBJ1-2,CATQGWGQNTYGYTF,TGTGCCACCCAAGGGTGGGGACAGAATACCTATGGCTACACCTTC
TRBD1,NA,TRBV4-1,TRBJ2-1,CASSEGQGASYNEQFF,TGCGCCAGCAGCGAAGGGCAGGGGGCATCCTACAATGAGCAGTTCTTC
NA,NA,TRBV5-5,TRBJ2-1,CASSHAADSQIF,TGTGCCAGCAGCCACGCCGCGGACAGTCAAATCTTC
NA,NA,TRBV7-2,TRBJ1-5,CASSPQGLRGNQPQHF,TGTGCCAGCAGCCCCCAGGGACTTAGAGGCAATCAGCCCCAGCATTTT
NA,NA,TRBV28,TRBJ2-5,CASRRIETQYF,TGTGCCAGCAGAAGGATAGAGACCCAGTACTTC
TRBD2,NA,TRBV9,TRBJ2-1,CASSVGLAGVGYEQFF,TGTGCCAGCAGCGTAGGACTAGCGGGAGTAGGCTATGAGCAGTTCTTC
TRBD2,NA,TRBV7-3,TRBJ2-2,CASSLRPLAGVPGELFF,TGTGCCAGCAGCTTAAGGCCCCTAGCGGGAGTCCCCGGGGAGCTGTTTTTT
NA,NA,TRBV15,TRBJ1-5,CATSGWNQPQHF,TGTGCCACCAGCGGTTGGAATCAGCCCCAGCATTTT
NA,NA,TRBV19,TRBJ1-5,CASSNSQGWSQPQHF,TGTGCCAGTAGTAATTCACAGGGATGGAGTCAGCCCCAGCATTTT
NA,NA,TRBV19,TRBJ2-7,CASRDTGVGSYEQYF,TGTGCCAGTAGGGATACAGGCGTTGGGTCCTACGAGCAGTACTTC
NA,NA,TRBV13,TRBJ2-7,CASSLRGYEQYF,TGTGCCAGCAGCTTACGGGGTTACGAGCAGTACTTC
NA,NA,TRBV9,TRBJ2-3,CASSVGQAPDTQYF,TGTGCCAGCAGCGTAGGTCAGGCCCCAGATACGCAGTATTTT
NA,NA,TRBV7-8,TRBJ1-5,CASSWGGGIGNQPQHF,TGTGCCAGCAGCTGGGGTGGGGGGATTGGCAATCAGCCCCAGCATTTT
TRBD2,NA,TRBV7-3,TRBJ2-1,CASSSTSGRIYNEQFF,TGTGCCAGCAGCTCGACTAGCGGGAGGATATACAATGAGCAGTTCTTC
NA,NA,TRBV10-3,TRBJ1-2,CAISESEPAGYTF,TGTGCCATCAGTGAGTCAGAACCGGCGGGCTACACCTTC
TRBD1,NA,TRBV30,TRBJ2-7,CAWGTGGSASEQYF,TGTGCCTGGGGGACAGGGGGGAGTGCCTCCGAGCAGTACTTC
NA,NA,TRBV14,TRBJ2-1,CASSQGAPEQFF,TGTGCCAGCAGCCAAGGGGCACCCGAGCAGTTCTTC
TRBD1,NA,TRBV6-6,TRBJ1-3,CASSYDRGSGNTIYF,TGTGCCAGCAGCTACGACAGGGGCTCTGGAAACACCATATATTTT
TRBD2,NA,TRBV27,TRBJ2-1,CASSPGTSLYNEQFF,TGTGCCAGCAGTCCCGGGACTAGCCTCTACAATGAGCAGTTCTTC
TRBD2,NA,TRBV5-4,TRBJ2-1,CASSLSASGGNEQFF,TGTGCCAGCAGCTTGTCGGCTAGCGGGGGCAATGAGCAGTTCTTC
TRBD1,NA,TRBV6-6,TRBJ2-7,CASSYTSTGTREQYF,TGTGCCAGCAGTTACACCTCGACAGGGACCCGCGAGCAGTACTTC
NA,NA,TRBV9,TRBJ2-3,CASSVDHHTDTQYF,TGTGCCAGCAGCGTAGATCACCACACAGATACGCAGTATTTT
NA,NA,TRBV18,TRBJ2-7,CASSPPGEQYF,TGTGCCAGCTCACCACCGGGGGAGCAGTACTTC
NA,NA,TRBV25-1,TRBJ1-3,CASSEYFNTIYF,TGTGCCAGCAGTGAATATTTTAACACCATATATTTT
NA,NA,TRBV5-1,TRBJ1-2,CASSATANYGYTF,TGCGCCAGCAGCGCCACAGCTAACTATGGCTACACCTTC
TRBD2,NA,TRBV9,TRBJ2-1,CASSGPGLAGGMDEQFF,TGTGCCAGCAGCGGTCCGGGACTAGCGGGAGGGATGGATGAGCAGTTCTTC
TRBD1,once,TRBV6-6,TRBJ1-4,CASSRGQGGSYEKLFF,TGTGCCAGCAGCCGGGGACAGGGAGGCTCTTACGAAAAACTGTTTTTT
TRBD1,NA,TRBV7-8,TRBJ1-2,CASSPRTGLKGYTF,TGTGCCAGCAGCCCCCGGACAGGGTTAAAAGGCTACACCTTC
TRBD1,NA,TRBV9,TRBJ1-1,CASSGTGWNTEAFF,TGTGCCAGCAGCGGGACAGGGTGGAACACTGAAGCTTTCTTT
NA,once,TRBV27,TRBJ1-4,CASRPGRTNEKLFF,TGTGCCAGCAGGCCGGGAAGGACTAATGAAAAACTGTTTTTT
TRBD1,NA,TRBV11-2,TRBJ1-2,CASSNDRGYGYTF,TGTGCCAGCAGCAACGACAGGGGCTATGGCTACACCTTC
NA,NA,TRBV30,TRBJ2-7,CAWSVYGGTYEQYF,TGTGCCTGGAGTGTTTATGGGGGGACCTACGAGCAGTACTTC
NA,NA,TRBV5-1,TRBJ2-1,CASSLAPQGLRSYNEQFF,TGCGCCAGCAGCTTGGCACCTCAGGGGTTGAGGTCCTACAATGAGCAGTTCTTC
NA,NA,TRBV28,TRBJ1-5,CASSFGGQPQHF,TGTGCCAGCAGTTTTGGGGGTCAGCCCCAGCATTTT
TRBD2,NA,TRBV11-3,TRBJ2-7,CASSLGGLAGEDYEQYF,TGTGCCAGCAGCTTAGGGGGACTAGCGGGAGAAGACTACGAGCAGTACTTC
NA,NA,TRBV6-5,TRBJ2-7,CASSPQRGFTYEQYF,TGTGCCAGCAGTCCCCAAAGGGGCTTTACGTACGAGCAGTACTTC
TRBD1,NA,TRBV5-8,TRBJ2-3,CASRRQGSRTDTQYF,TGTGCCAGCAGACGACAGGGTAGTAGGACAGATACGCAGTATTTT
NA,once,TRBV7-2,TRBJ1-5,CASSLLRQPQHF,TGTGCCAGCAGCCTTTTACGCCAGCCCCAGCATTTT
TRBD1,NA,TRBV10-2,TRBJ1-5,CASSMTGDQPQHF,TGCGCCAGCAGTATGACAGGGGATCAGCCCCAGCATTTT
NA,NA,TRBV28,TRBJ1-3,CASSFPGHIGNTIYF,TGTGCCAGCAGTTTTCCCGGACATATTGGAAACACCATATATTTT
TRBD2,once,TRBV5-1,TRBJ2-1,CASSRATSGRGDEQFF,TGCGCCAGCAGCAGGGCCACTAGCGGGAGAGGCGATGAGCAGTTCTTC
NA,NA,TRBV28,TRBJ1-2,CASSLFSLQDGINYGYTF,TGTGCCAGCAGTTTGTTTTCGTTACAGGACGGAATTAACTATGGCTACACCTTC
TRBD1,NA,TRBV7-9,TRBJ1-2,CASSKGQGVGGYTF,TGTGCCAGCAGCAAGGGACAGGGGGTAGGTGGCTACACCTTC
NA,NA,TRBV2,TRBJ2-1,CASSEKASKQFF,TGTGCCAGCAGTGAGAAGGCAAGCAAGCAGTTCTTC
NA,NA,TRBV5-1,TRBJ1-5,CASSKGEGNQPQHF,TGCGCCAGCAGCAAAGGGGAGGGCAATCAGCCCCAGCATTTT
NA,NA,TRBV11-3,TRBJ2-2,CASSFDNGELFF,TGTGCCAGCAGCTTCGACAACGGGGAGCTGTTTTTT
NA,NA,TRBV6-6,TRBJ2-2,CASSYGQGYTGELFF,TGTGCCAGCAGTTATGGGCAGGGGTACACCGGGGAGCTGTTTTTT